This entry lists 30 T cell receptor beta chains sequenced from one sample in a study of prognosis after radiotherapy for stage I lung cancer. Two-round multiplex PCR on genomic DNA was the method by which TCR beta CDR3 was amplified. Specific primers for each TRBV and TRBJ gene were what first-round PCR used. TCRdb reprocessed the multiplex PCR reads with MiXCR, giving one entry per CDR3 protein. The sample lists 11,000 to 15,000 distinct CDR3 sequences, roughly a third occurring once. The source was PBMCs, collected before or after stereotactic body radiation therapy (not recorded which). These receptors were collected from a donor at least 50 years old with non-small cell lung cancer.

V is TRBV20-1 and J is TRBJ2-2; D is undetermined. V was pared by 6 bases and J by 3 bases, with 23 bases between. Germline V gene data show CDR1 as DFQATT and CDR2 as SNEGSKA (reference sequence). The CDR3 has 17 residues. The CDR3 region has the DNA TGCAGTGCCCAGTCAGGTGTATTGATAGATGACACCGGGGAGCTGTTTTTT. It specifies CSAQSGVLIDDTGELFF.

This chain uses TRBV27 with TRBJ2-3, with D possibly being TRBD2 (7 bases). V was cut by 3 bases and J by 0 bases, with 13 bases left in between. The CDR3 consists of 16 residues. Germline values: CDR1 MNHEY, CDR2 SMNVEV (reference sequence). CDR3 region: CASSFSAGASTDTQYF. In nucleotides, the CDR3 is TGTGCCAGCAGTTTTTCGGCGGGGGCTAGCACAGATACGCAGTATTTT.

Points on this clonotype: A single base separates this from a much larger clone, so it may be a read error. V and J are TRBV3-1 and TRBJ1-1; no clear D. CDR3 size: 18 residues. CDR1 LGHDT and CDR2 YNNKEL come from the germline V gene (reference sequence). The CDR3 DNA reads TGTGCCAGCAACCAACAACGCGACGGCAGGCTCTTAACAAGTGAAGCTTTCTTT. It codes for CASNQQRDGRLLTSEAFF.

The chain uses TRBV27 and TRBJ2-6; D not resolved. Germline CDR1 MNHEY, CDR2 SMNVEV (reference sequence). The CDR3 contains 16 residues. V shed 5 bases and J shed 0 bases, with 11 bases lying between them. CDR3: CASSTGRLSGANVLTF. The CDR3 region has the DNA TGTGCCAGCAGTACCGGACGGCTCTCTGGGGCCAACGTCCTGACTTTC. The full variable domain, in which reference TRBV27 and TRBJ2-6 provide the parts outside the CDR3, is EAQVTQNPRYLITVTGKKLTVTCSQNMNHEYMSWYRQDPGLGLRQIYYSMNVEVTDKGDVPEGYKVSRKEKRNFPLILESPSPNQTSLYFCASSTGRLSGANVLTFGAGSRLTVL.

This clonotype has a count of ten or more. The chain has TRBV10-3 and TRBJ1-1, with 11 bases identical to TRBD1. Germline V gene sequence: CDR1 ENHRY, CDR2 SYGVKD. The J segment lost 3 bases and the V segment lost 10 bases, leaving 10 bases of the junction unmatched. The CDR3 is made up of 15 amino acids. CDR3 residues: CATENLGQGDTEAFF. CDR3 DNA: TGTGCCACGGAAAACTTGGGACAGGGGGACACTGAAGCTTTCTTT.

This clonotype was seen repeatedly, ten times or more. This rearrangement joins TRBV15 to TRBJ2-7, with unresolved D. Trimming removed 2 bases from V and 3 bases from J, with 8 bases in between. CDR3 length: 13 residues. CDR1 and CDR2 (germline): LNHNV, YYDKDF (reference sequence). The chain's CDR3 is CATSRNSYYEQYF. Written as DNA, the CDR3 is TGTGCCACCAGCAGAAACTCATACTACGAGCAGTACTTC.

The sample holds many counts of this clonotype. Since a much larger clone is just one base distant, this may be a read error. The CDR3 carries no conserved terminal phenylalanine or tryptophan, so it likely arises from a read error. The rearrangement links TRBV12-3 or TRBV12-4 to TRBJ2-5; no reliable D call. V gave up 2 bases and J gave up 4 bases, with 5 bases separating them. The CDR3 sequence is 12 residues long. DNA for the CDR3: TGTGCCAGCAGTTTACGGCTAGAGACCCAGTACTCC. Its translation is CASSLRLETQYS.

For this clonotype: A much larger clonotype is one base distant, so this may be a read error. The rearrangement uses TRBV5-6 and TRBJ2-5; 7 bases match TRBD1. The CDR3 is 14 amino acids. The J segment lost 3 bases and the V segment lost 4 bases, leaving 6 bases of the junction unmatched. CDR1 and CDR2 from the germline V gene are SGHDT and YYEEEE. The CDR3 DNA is TGTGCCAGCAGCAAGGACAGGTTAGAAGAGACCCAGTACTTC. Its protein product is CASSKDRLEETQYF.

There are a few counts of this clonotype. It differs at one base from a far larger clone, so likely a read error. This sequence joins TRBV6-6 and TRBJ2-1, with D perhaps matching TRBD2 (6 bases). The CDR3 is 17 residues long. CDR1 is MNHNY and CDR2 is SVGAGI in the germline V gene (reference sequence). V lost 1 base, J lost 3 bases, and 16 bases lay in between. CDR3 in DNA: TGTGCCAGCAGTTACTGGGAGGTGCGAATACACTACAATGAGCAGTTCTTC. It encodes CASSYWEVRIHYNEQFF.

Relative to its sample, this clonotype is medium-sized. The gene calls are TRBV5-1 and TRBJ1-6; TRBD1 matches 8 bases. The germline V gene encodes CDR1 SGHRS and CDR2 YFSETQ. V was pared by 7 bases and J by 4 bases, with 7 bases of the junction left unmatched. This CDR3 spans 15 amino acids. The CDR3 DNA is TGCGCCAGCCAACCCGGGACAGGTTATAATTCACCCCTCCACTTT. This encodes CASQPGTGYNSPLHF.

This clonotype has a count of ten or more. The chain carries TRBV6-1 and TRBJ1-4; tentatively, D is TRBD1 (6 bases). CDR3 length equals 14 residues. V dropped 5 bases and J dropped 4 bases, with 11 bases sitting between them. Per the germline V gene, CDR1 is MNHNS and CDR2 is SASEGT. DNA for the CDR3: TGTGCCAGCAGTAATGGGGGCTTTAATGAAAAACTGTTTTTT. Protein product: CASSNGGFNEKLFF.

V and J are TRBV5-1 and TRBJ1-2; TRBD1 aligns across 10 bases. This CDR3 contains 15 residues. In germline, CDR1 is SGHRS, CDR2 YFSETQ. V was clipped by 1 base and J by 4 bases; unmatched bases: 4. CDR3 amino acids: CASSLRQGARYGYTF. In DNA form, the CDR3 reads TGCGCCAGCAGCTTGCGACAGGGGGCCCGCTATGGCTACACCTTC.

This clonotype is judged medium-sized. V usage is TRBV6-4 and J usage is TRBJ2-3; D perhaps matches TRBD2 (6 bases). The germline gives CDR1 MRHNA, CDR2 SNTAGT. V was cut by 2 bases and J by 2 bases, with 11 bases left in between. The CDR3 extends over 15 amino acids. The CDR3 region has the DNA TGTGCCAGCAGTGACATTAGCGGAGACACAGATACGCAGTATTTT. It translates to CASSDISGDTDTQYF.

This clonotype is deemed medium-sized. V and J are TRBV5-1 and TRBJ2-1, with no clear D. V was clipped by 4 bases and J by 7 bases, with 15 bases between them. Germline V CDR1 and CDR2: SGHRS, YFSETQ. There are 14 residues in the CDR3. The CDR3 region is CASSEYLIWNEQFF. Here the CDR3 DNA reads TGCGCCAGCAGCGAATATTTGATCTGGAATGAGCAGTTCTTC. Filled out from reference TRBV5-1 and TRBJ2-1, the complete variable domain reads KAGVTQTPRYLIKTRGQQVTLSCSPISGHRSVSWYQQTPGQGLQFLFEYFSETQRNKGNFPGRFSGRQFSNSRSEMNVSTLELGDSALYLCASSEYLIWNEQFFGPGTRLTVL.

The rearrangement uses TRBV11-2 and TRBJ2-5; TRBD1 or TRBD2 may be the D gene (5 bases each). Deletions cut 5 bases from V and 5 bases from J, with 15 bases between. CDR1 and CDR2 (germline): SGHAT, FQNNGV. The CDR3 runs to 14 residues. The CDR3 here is CASSPTAGVETQYF. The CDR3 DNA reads TGTGCCAGCAGCCCGACAGCCGGGGTTGAGACCCAGTACTTC.

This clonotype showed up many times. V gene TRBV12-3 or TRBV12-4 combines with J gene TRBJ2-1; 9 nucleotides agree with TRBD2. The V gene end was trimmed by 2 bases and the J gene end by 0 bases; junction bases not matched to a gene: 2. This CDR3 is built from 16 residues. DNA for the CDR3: TGTGCCAGCAGTTTACGTAGCGGGAGCTCCTACAATGAGCAGTTCTTC. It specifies CASSLRSGSSYNEQFF.

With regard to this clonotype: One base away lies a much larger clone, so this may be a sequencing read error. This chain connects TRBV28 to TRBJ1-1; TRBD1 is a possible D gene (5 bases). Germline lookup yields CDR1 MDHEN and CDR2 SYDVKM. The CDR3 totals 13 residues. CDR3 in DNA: TGTGCCAGCAGCACTCCGCAGGGAGTCTGGGCTCTCTTT. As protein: CASSTPQGVWALF.

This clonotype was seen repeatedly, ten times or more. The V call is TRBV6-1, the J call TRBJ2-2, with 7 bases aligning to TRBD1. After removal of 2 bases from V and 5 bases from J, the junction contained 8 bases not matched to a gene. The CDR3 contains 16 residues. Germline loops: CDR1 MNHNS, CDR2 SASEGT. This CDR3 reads CASSEQGTAQTGELFF. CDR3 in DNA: TGTGCCAGCAGTGAACAGGGGACAGCACAAACCGGGGAGCTGTTTTTT.

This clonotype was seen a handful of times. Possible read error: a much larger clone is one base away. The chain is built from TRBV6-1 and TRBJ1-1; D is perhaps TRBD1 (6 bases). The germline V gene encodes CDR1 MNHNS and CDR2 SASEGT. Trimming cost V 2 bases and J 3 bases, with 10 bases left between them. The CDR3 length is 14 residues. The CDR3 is CASSENRADTEAFF. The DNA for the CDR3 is TGTGCCAGCAGTGAAAACAGGGCGGACACTGAAGCTTTCTTT.

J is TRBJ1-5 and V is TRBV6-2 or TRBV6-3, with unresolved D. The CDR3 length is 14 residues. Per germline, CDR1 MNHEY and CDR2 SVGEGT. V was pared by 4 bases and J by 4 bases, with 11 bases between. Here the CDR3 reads CASSWSLGNQPQHF. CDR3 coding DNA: TGTGCCAGCAGTTGGTCGCTTGGGAATCAGCCCCAGCATTTT.

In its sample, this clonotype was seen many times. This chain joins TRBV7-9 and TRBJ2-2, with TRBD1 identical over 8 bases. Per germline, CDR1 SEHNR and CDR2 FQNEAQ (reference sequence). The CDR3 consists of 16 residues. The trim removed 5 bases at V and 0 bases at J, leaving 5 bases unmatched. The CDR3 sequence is CASSLRQGTNTGELFF. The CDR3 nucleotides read TGTGCCAGCAGCCTGAGACAGGGGACGAACACCGGGGAGCTGTTTTTT.

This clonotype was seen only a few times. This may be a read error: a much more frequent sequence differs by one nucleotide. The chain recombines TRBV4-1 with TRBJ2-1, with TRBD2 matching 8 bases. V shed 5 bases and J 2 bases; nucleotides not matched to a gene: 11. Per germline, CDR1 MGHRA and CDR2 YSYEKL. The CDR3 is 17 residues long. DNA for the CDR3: TGCGCCAGCAGCTTTAATAGCGGGGTCCCCCCCTACAATGAGCAGTTCTTC. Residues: CASSFNSGVPPYNEQFF.

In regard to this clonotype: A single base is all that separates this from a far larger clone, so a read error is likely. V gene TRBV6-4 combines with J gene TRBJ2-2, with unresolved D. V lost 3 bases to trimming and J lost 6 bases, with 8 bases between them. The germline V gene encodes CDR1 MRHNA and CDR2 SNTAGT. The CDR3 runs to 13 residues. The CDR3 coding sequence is TGTGCCAGCAGTGAACATGGGCCCGGGGAGCTGTTTTTT. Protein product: CASSEHGPGELFF.

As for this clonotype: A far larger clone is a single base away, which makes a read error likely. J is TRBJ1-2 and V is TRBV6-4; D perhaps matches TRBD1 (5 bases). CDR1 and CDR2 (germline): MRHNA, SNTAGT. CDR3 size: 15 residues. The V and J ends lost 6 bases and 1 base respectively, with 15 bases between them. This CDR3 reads CASSRDWIINYGYTF. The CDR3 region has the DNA TGTGCCAGCAGCAGGGACTGGATCATTAACTATGGCTACACCTTC.

CDR3 DNA sequence: TGCAGTGCTAGAGCGCCCTTCCGGTGGCATAAGTGGGGCTCCTATAATTCACCCCTCCACTTT. Protein: CSARAPFRWHKWGSYNSPLHF. This chain joins TRBV20-1 and TRBJ1-6; D not resolved. CDR3 length equals 21 residues. Germline CDR1 reads DFQATT; CDR2 reads SNEGSKA (reference sequence). V was trimmed by 1 base and J by 0 bases, leaving 25 bases between them.

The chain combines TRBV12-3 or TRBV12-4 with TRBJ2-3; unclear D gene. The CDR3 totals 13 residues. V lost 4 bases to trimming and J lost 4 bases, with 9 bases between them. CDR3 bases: TGTGCCAGCAGTTCTACTACCCCAGATACGCAGTATTTT. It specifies CASSSTTPDTQYF.

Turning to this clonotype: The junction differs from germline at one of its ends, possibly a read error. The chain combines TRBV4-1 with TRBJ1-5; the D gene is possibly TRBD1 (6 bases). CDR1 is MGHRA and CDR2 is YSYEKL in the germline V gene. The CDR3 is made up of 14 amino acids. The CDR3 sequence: CASSQSRGSKPQHF. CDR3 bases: TGCGCCAGCAGCCAATCGAGGGGGAGTAAGCCACAGCATTTT.

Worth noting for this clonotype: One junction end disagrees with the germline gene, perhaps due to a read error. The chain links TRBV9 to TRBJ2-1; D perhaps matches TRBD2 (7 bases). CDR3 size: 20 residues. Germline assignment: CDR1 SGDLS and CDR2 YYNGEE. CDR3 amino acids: CANSVGTTSTSQGIGNEQFF. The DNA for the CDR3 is TGTGCCAACAGCGTGGGAACGACTTCGACTAGCCAGGGGATCGGGAATGAGCAGTTCTTC.

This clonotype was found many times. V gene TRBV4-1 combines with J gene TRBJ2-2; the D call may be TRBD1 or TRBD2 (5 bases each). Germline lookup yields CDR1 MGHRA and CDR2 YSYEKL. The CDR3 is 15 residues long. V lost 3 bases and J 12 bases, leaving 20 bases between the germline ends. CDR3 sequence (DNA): TGCGCCAGCAGCCAGGCCCGTGGGACCATCGGTCAGCTGTTTTTT. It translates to CASSQARGTIGQLFF.

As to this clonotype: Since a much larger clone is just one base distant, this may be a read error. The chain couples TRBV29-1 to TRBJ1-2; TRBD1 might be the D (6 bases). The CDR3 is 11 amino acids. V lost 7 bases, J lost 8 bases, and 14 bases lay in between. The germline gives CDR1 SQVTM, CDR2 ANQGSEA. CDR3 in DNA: TGCAGCGCTACAGGGTGCCGGGGCTACACCTTC. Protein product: CSATGCRGYTF.